This TCR beta chain is from a study of blood T cell repertoires in COVID-19. Overall study context: The United States, Italy and Spain were the sources of the acute and convalescent COVID-19 samples. Sample material is recorded as cDNA or gDNA derived from T cells, B-cell-depleted T cells, or PBMCs.

Per the authors' pipeline: Reference gene primer amplification yielded estimated nucleated cell counts. TCRdb's table, derived via immunoSEQ multiplex PCR, lists solely in-frame clones and lacks some. From that table come the V and J calls and clone size; the DNA was used to work out D and trimming. Among around 150,000 clones listed, roughly 83% were seen once. Regarding this clone: This sample also contains other DNA sequences that code for the same CDR3.

The V and J ends lost 4 bases and 4 bases, in that order; junction bases with no gene match: 3. Germline V gives CDR1 SNHLY, CDR2 FYNNEI. The CDR3 is 13 amino acids. The sample was peripheral blood. The rearrangement uses TRBV2 and TRBJ2-7; 8 nucleotides align to TRBD1. The origin of this receptor is a woman aged 80 or over with active or convalescent COVID-19. The CDR3 reads CASSGQGTYEQYF. In nucleotides, the CDR3 is TGTGCCAGCAGTGGACAGGGGACATACGAGCAGTACTTC.